This TCR beta chain was sequenced during a study of cytomegalovirus exposure and HLA in healthy donors. For the study at large: The platform used for the 120 or so validation repertoires matched that of the roughly 720 first-cohort repertoires, a later analysis reported.

Notes on this clone: Antigen specificity is unknown.

CDR3 length: 20 residues. From germline, CDR1 is SGHTA and CDR2 FQGTGA. V lost 6 bases to trimming and J lost 1 base; unmatched junction nucleotides: 23. Study-level results: That first-cohort TCR clusters tended to co-occur in the 100 to 150 validation repertoires was found in a later analysis. According to the study, around 180 TCR beta chains were cytomegalovirus-associated. As confirmed in vitro, three CMV-associated chains were specific for CMV antigens.

The assay was immunoSEQ multiplex PCR, and TCRdb's table has in-frame clones only and misses some. Here the sample spans approximately 200,000 clones, around 83% being singletons. This TCR came from a woman aged 25-40 years in good health and CMV-seropositive. The V gene is TRBV7-3, the J gene TRBJ1-1; 7 nucleotides line up with TRBD1. Sequencing used PBMCs. Written as DNA, the CDR3 is TGTGCCAGCAGTCTAACGGCGACAGGGTGGGTCGGAAGTTCGAACACTGAAGCTTTCTTT. Amino acid sequence: CASSLTATGWVGSSNTEAFF.